In its sample, the clone carrying this T cell receptor beta chain was seen many times. Its target is unknown. The sample contains more than one DNA sequence encoding this CDR3. These data belong to a study of shared clonotypes between healthy human individuals. About the study: Each donor had three CD4 naive, three CD4 memory, two CD8 naive and one CD8 memory plate. Study-level findings and limits: Naive CD4 clonotype sharing across several donors was about 5.3%.

Assay used: immunoSEQ multiplex PCR; TCRdb lists only in-frame clones, some missing. The data show over a million clones, 75% to 80% seen once. The receptor's source is a man younger than 35 in good health. Some clones in this sample may be carry-over from other donors' samples. The specimen sequenced was memory CD4+ T cells from PBMCs. Subset in this sample: CD45RA-negative fraction.

CDR3 loop: CASRDRGGYGYTF. The CDR3 nucleotides are TGTGCCAGCAGGGACAGGGGAGGCTATGGCTACACCTTC. J is TRBJ1-2 and V is TRBV2; TRBD1 aligns across 9 bases. V gave up 6 bases and J gave up 4 bases; unmatched junction bases: 3. This CDR3 spans 13 amino acids. Germline assignment: CDR1 SNHLY and CDR2 FYNNEI.